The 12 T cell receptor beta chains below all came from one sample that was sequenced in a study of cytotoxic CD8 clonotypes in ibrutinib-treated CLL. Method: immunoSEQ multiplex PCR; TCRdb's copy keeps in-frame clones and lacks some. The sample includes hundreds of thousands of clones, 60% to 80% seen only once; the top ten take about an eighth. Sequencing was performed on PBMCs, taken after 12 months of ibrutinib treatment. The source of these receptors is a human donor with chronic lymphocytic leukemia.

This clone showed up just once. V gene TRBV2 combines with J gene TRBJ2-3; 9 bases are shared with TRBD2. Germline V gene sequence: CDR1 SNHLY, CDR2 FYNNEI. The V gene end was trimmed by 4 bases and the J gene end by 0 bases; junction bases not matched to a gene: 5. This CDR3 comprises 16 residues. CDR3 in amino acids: CASSVFLAGSTDTQYF. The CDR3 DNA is TGTGCCAGCAGTGTGTTTCTAGCGGGGAGCACAGATACGCAGTATTTT.

CDR3 region: CASNTRGGAEDTQYF. CDR3 sequence (DNA): TGTGCCAGCAACACACGAGGGGGGGCTGAGGATACGCAGTATTTT. V gene TRBV5-6 combines with J gene TRBJ2-3; D perhaps matches TRBD2 (7 bases). Between the trimmed V and J ends, which lost 6 bases and 6 bases, there was a span of 20 bases. The CDR3 totals 15 residues. CDR1 and CDR2 from the germline V gene are SGHDT and YYEEEE.

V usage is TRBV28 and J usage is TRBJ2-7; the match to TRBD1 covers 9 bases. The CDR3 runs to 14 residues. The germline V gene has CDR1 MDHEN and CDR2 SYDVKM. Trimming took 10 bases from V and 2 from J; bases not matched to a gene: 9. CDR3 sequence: CATKEGTGTYEQYF. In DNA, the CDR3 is TGTGCCACGAAGGAAGGGACAGGGACCTACGAGCAGTACTTC.

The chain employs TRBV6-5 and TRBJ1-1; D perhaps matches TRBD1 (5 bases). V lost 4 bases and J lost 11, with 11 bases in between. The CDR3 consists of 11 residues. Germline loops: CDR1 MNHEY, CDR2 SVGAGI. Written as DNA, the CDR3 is TGTGCCAGCAGTTTCCCAGGGCATGCTTTCTTT. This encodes CASSFPGHAFF.

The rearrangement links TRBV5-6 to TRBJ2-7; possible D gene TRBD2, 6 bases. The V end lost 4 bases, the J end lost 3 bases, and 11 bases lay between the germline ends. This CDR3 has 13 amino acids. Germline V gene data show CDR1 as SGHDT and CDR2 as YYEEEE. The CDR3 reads CASSRDSVYEQYF. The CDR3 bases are TGTGCCAGCAGCCGGGACTCCGTCTACGAGCAGTACTTC.

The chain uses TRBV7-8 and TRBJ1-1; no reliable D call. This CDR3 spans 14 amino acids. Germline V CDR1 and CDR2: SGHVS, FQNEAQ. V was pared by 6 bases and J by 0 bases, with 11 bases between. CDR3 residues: CASRENQVNTEAFF. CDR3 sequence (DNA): TGTGCCAGCAGGGAAAATCAGGTGAACACTGAAGCTTTCTTT.

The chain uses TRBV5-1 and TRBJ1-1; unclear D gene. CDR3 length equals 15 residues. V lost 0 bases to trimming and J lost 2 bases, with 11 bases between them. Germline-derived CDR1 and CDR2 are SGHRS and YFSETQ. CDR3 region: CASSLVIAFNTEAFF. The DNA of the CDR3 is TGCGCCAGCAGCTTGGTTATAGCTTTTAACACTGAAGCTTTCTTT.

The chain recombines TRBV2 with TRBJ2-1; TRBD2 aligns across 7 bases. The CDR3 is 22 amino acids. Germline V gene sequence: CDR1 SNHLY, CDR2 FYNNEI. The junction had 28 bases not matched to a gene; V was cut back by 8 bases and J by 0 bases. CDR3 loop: CASGGEDPLETASRSSYNEQFF. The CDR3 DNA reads TGTGCCAGCGGGGGGGAGGACCCGCTTGAAACAGCATCCCGGTCCTCCTACAATGAGCAGTTCTTC.

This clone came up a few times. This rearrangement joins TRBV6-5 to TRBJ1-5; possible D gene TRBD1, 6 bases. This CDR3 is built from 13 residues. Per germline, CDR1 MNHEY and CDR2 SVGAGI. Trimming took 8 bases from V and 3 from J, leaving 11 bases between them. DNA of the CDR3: TGTGCCAGCTCCGGACAGAACAATCAGCCCCAGCATTTT. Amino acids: CASSGQNNQPQHF.

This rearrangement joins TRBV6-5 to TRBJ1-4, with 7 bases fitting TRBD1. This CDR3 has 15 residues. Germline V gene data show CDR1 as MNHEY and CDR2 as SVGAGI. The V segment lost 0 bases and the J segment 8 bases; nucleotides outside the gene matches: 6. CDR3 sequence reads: CASSYSTGEGEKLFF. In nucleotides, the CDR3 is TGTGCCAGCAGTTACTCAACAGGGGAGGGGGAAAAACTGTTTTTT.

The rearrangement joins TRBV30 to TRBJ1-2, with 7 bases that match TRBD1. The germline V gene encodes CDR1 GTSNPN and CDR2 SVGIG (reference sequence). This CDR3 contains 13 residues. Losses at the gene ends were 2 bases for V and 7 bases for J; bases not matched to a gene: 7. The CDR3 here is CAWSSGGHLGYTF. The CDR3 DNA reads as TGTGCCTGGAGTTCAGGGGGGCACCTTGGCTACACCTTC.

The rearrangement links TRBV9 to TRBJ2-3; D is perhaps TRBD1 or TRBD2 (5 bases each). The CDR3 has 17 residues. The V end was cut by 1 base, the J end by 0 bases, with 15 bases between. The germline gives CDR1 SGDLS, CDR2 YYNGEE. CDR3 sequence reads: CASSVSPGTLSTDTQYF. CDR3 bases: TGTGCCAGCAGCGTAAGCCCGGGGACCCTAAGCACAGATACGCAGTATTTT.